These T cell receptor beta chains were read from a single sample in a study of T cell repertoires in cytomegalovirus infection. Via MiXCR, TCRdb re-called the reads, giving one row per CDR3 protein. The sample records 200,000 to 300,000 distinct CDR3 sequences, about 12% being singletons. Sequencing was carried out using PBMCs. These receptors originate from a human donor in good health (CMV status not recorded). Some clones in this sample may be carry-over from other donors' samples. CDR3s include the opening cysteine and the closing phenylalanine or tryptophan. The D gene is left open where the match is weak. The listing skips clone size in some rows; elsewhere it reads once, few, many or a size class.

d_gene | j_gene | abundance | v_gene | CDR3nt | CDR3aa
NA | TRBJ2-3 | many | TRBV7-2 | TGTGCCAGCGGGGATGATACGCAGTATTTT | CASGDDTQYF
NA | TRBJ1-1 | NA | TRBV14 | TGTGCCAGCAGCCAAGAAGTGGCAAACACTGAAGCTTTCTTT | CASSQEVANTEAFF
NA | TRBJ2-1 | NA | TRBV6-2/TRBV6-3 | TGTGCCAGCAGTTACATCGCGACTTCCTACAGTGAGCAGTTCTTC | CASSYIATSYSEQFF
NA | TRBJ1-1 | NA | TRBV6-2/TRBV6-3 | TGTGCCAGCAGTTACGAGTCGGGACAAGGGTCCTGGGGAACTGAAGCTTTCTTT | CASSYESGQGSWGTEAFF
TRBD1 | TRBJ1-1 | NA | TRBV10-3 | TGTGCCATCAAACAGGGGCCGAACACTGAAGCTTTCTTT | CAIKQGPNTEAFF
TRBD1 | TRBJ1-5 | many | TRBV12-3/TRBV12-4 | TGTGCCAGCAGTCTTGGGACAGGGGGCACCCGTAGCAATCAGCCCCAGCATTTT | CASSLGTGGTRSNQPQHF
NA | TRBJ1-1 | many | TRBV19 | TGTGCCAGTAGTATCGCCTCCCCAGGGGCGAGGGGGAACACTGAAGCTTTCTTT | CASSIASPGARGNTEAFF
NA | TRBJ2-7 | few | TRBV20-1 | TGCAGTGCAACGGGACGGGGGCTTGCCGAGCAGTACTTC | CSATGRGLAEQYF
NA | TRBJ2-5 | many | TRBV7-2 | TGTGCCAGCAGCTTAGAGGGCGTAGGAGAGACCCAGTACTTC | CASSLEGVGETQYF
TRBD1 | TRBJ1-3 | many | TRBV6-6 | TGTGCCAGCAGTTACTCGGAGGGGGCTACTGGAAACACCATATATTTT | CASSYSEGATGNTIYF
NA | TRBJ1-6 | many | TRBV7-2 | TGTGCCAGCAGCCCCGGGACGGCTTCACCTAATTCACCCCTCCACTTT | CASSPGTASPNSPLHF
NA | TRBJ1-3 | many | TRBV7-9 | TGTGCCAGCAGCCTCGGATTCAGGACAGTCCGCTCTGGAAACACCATATATTTT | CASSLGFRTVRSGNTIYF
TRBD2 | TRBJ2-7 | many | TRBV27 | TGTGCCAGCAGTTTATCTCTGCGGGGGAGCTCCTACGAGCAGTACTTC | CASSLSLRGSSYEQYF
TRBD2 | TRBJ2-2 | NA | TRBV10-3 | TGTGCCACCTCACGACTAGCGGACACCGGGGAGCTGTTTTTT | CATSRLADTGELFF